This TCR beta chain was obtained from a study of T cells in Graves' hyperthyroidism and ophthalmopathy. Comment on this clonotype: A junction end diverges from the germline sequence, so it may reflect a read error.

TCR beta CDR3 regions were amplified from RNA transcripts. The TCR CDR3 was amplified in a first-round RT-PCR using the HTBI primer set. TCRdb called the multiplex PCR reads again in MiXCR, with one record for every CDR3 protein. The sample comprises 500,000 to 800,000 distinct CDR3 sequences, roughly 15% of which are singletons, and around 12% rests with the top ten. The length of the CDR3 is 17 residues. CDR1 and CDR2 from the germline V gene are KGHSH and LQKENI. The sequence was collected from a woman between 45 and 60 years old with Graves' ophthalmopathy. V is TRBV18 and J is TRBJ2-1; TRBD2 is a possible D gene (5 bases). The sequenced sample was blood. This CDR3 is CAGSPLLAGFTNNEQFF. Here the CDR3 DNA reads TGTGCCGGCTCACCACTACTTGCGGGTTTTACCAACAATGAGCAGTTCTTC.